These T cell receptor beta chains were read from a single sample in a study of shared clonotypes between healthy human individuals. TCRdb's table, derived via immunoSEQ multiplex PCR, lists solely in-frame clones and lacks some. The sample comprises around 2,000,000 clones, about 94% of which are singletons, and about 1.1% rests with the top ten. Sequenced material: naive CD8+ T cells sorted from blood. These receptors originate from a man aged 18-30 years in good health. Each CDR3 is given with its conserved first and last residue. Fields, in order: CDR3 protein, CDR3 DNA, D gene, V gene, J gene, clone size, CDR3 length. D genes are given only for firm matches. Where a row states a size, it is once, few, many or the class of an expanded clone; other rows omit it.

CDR3aa: CASSLVGGAEQYF
CDR3nt: TGTGCCAGCAGCTTAGTGGGGGGCGCCGAGCAGTACTTC
d_gene: .
v_gene: TRBV7-9
j_gene: TRBJ2-7
abundance: .
len: 13

CDR3aa: CASSPQGETQYF
CDR3nt: TGTGCCAGCAGCCCCCAGGGCGAGACCCAGTACTTC
d_gene: .
v_gene: TRBV6-5
j_gene: TRBJ2-5
abundance: .
len: 12

CDR3aa: CASSQGTGPDPNYGYTF
CDR3nt: TGTGCCAGCAGCCAAGGGACAGGCCCCGATCCTAACTATGGCTACACCTTC
d_gene: TRBD1
v_gene: TRBV7-9
j_gene: TRBJ1-2
abundance: .
len: 17

CDR3aa: CSVEDAFMGTGELFF
CDR3nt: TGCAGCGTTGAAGATGCCTTTATGGGAACCGGGGAGCTGTTTTTT
d_gene: .
v_gene: TRBV29-1
j_gene: TRBJ2-2
abundance: .
len: 15

CDR3aa: CASSLGRFNEKLFF
CDR3nt: TGTGCCAGCAGCCTGGGACGGTTTAATGAAAAACTGTTTTTT
d_gene: .
v_gene: TRBV7-6
j_gene: TRBJ1-4
abundance: .
len: 14

CDR3aa: CASSEPYPGEENTEAFF
CDR3nt: TGCGCCAGCAGTGAGCCATATCCAGGGGAGGAGAACACTGAAGCTTTCTTT
d_gene: .
v_gene: TRBV10-1
j_gene: TRBJ1-1
abundance: few
len: 17

CDR3aa: CASSLFWGQLVQPQHF
CDR3nt: TGTGCCAGCAGCTTATTTTGGGGCCAGCTTGTTCAGCCCCAGCATTTT
d_gene: .
v_gene: TRBV7-8
j_gene: TRBJ1-5
abundance: .
len: 16

CDR3aa: CASTTRGAGELFF
CDR3nt: TGTGCCAGCACCACACGGGGGGCCGGGGAGCTGTTTTTT
d_gene: TRBD2
v_gene: TRBV7-8
j_gene: TRBJ2-2
abundance: .
len: 13

CDR3aa: CASLYPGLAPDF
CDR3nt: TGTGCCAGCCTATACCCAGGTTTGGCTCCGGACTTT
d_gene: .
v_gene: TRBV28
j_gene: TRBJ1-6
abundance: .
len: 12

CDR3aa: CASSSAGELFF
CDR3nt: TGTGCCAGCAGTTCAGCCGGGGAGCTGTTTTTT
d_gene: .
v_gene: TRBV6-5
j_gene: TRBJ2-2
abundance: .
len: 11

CDR3aa: CASSRGSIDEQYF
CDR3nt: TGTGCCAGCAGCAGGGGATCGATTGACGAGCAGTACTTC
d_gene: .
v_gene: TRBV6-6
j_gene: TRBJ2-7
abundance: .
len: 13

CDR3aa: CSVEKGGVGTEAFF
CDR3nt: TGCAGCGTTGAGAAGGGGGGCGTGGGCACTGAAGCTTTCTTT
d_gene: .
v_gene: TRBV29-1
j_gene: TRBJ1-1
abundance: .
len: 14

CDR3aa: CALLTEDHNTGELFF
CDR3nt: TGTGCCTTGCTAACGGAGGATCATAACACCGGGGAGCTGTTTTTT
d_gene: .
v_gene: TRBV30
j_gene: TRBJ2-2
abundance: once
len: 15

CDR3aa: CASSFKGITDTQYF
CDR3nt: TGTGCCAGCAGCTTCAAGGGGATCACAGATACGCAGTATTTT
d_gene: .
v_gene: TRBV13
j_gene: TRBJ2-3
abundance: .
len: 14

CDR3aa: CASSLWGSYNSPLHF
CDR3nt: TGTGCCAGCAGTTTATGGGGCAGCTATAATTCACCCCTCCACTTT
d_gene: .
v_gene: TRBV28
j_gene: TRBJ1-6
abundance: once
len: 15

CDR3aa: CASSYQGGLYEQYF
CDR3nt: TGTGCCAGCAGCTATCAGGGGGGGTTGTACGAGCAGTACTTC
d_gene: .
v_gene: TRBV5-4
j_gene: TRBJ2-7
abundance: once
len: 14

CDR3aa: CASSLGLAGSAYEQYF
CDR3nt: TGTGCCAGCAGCTTAGGTTTGGCAGGGTCAGCCTACGAGCAGTACTTC
d_gene: .
v_gene: TRBV7-6
j_gene: TRBJ2-7
abundance: .
len: 16

CDR3aa: CASRGALPYEQYF
CDR3nt: TGTGCCAGCAGGGGAGCACTTCCCTACGAGCAGTACTTC
d_gene: .
v_gene: TRBV21-1
j_gene: TRBJ2-7
abundance: .
len: 13

CDR3aa: CASSQDRGDYEQYF
CDR3nt: TGCGCCAGCAGCCAAGATCGGGGGGACTACGAGCAGTACTTC
d_gene: TRBD2
v_gene: TRBV4-3
j_gene: TRBJ2-7
abundance: .
len: 14

CDR3aa: CASSLYAGDTEAFF
CDR3nt: TGTGCCAGCAGCTTATATGCAGGAGACACTGAAGCTTTCTTT
d_gene: .
v_gene: TRBV11-2
j_gene: TRBJ1-1
abundance: .
len: 14

CDR3aa: CASSYVQGWQPQHF
CDR3nt: TGTGCCAGCAGTTACGTACAGGGTTGGCAGCCCCAGCATTTT
d_gene: .
v_gene: TRBV6-5
j_gene: TRBJ1-5
abundance: .
len: 14

CDR3aa: CASSQFTAPQSEQYF
CDR3nt: TGCGCCAGCAGCCAGTTTACGGCCCCTCAGAGCGAGCAGTACTTC
d_gene: .
v_gene: TRBV4-3
j_gene: TRBJ2-7
abundance: once
len: 15

CDR3aa: CASSLMGAGETQYF
CDR3nt: TGTGCCAGCAGTTTAATGGGGGCAGGAGAGACCCAGTACTTC
d_gene: .
v_gene: TRBV27
j_gene: TRBJ2-5
abundance: once
len: 14

CDR3aa: CASTSDRENSPLHF
CDR3nt: TGTGCCAGTACCTCGGACAGGGAAAATTCACCCCTCCACTTT
d_gene: TRBD1
v_gene: TRBV19
j_gene: TRBJ1-6
abundance: once
len: 14

CDR3aa: CASSLGDSNPFF
CDR3nt: TGTGCCAGCAGCTTGGGGGACAGTAATCCTTTCTTT
d_gene: TRBD1
v_gene: TRBV5-6
j_gene: TRBJ1-1
abundance: .
len: 12

CDR3aa: CASSYGGTGVYNEQFF
CDR3nt: TGTGCCAGCAGTTATGGTGGGACAGGTGTGTACAATGAGCAGTTCTTC
d_gene: TRBD1
v_gene: TRBV6-5
j_gene: TRBJ2-1
abundance: .
len: 16

CDR3aa: CASSWDYSTDTQYF
CDR3nt: TGTGCCAGCAGCTGGGACTATAGCACAGATACGCAGTATTTT
d_gene: TRBD2
v_gene: TRBV7-2
j_gene: TRBJ2-3
abundance: .
len: 14

CDR3aa: CASTRSIANYGYTF
CDR3nt: TGCGCCAGCACCCGGAGTATTGCGAACTATGGCTACACCTTC
d_gene: .
v_gene: TRBV4-1
j_gene: TRBJ1-2
abundance: .
len: 14

CDR3aa: CASSSGTNYGYTF
CDR3nt: TGTGCCAGCAGCTCAGGGACTAACTATGGCTACACCTTC
d_gene: .
v_gene: TRBV6-5
j_gene: TRBJ1-2
abundance: .
len: 13

CDR3aa: CASSAGQGAVEQYF
CDR3nt: TGTGCCAGCAGCGCAGGACAGGGGGCGGTCGAGCAGTACTTC
d_gene: TRBD1
v_gene: TRBV9
j_gene: TRBJ2-7
abundance: .
len: 14

CDR3aa: CASSYGQRNIQYF
CDR3nt: TGTGCCAGCAGTTACGGACAGAGAAACATTCAGTACTTC
d_gene: .
v_gene: TRBV6-5
j_gene: TRBJ2-4
abundance: .
len: 13

CDR3aa: CAISEPNTGELFF
CDR3nt: TGTGCCATCAGTGAGCCGAACACCGGGGAGCTGTTTTTT
d_gene: .
v_gene: TRBV10-3
j_gene: TRBJ2-2
abundance: .
len: 13

CDR3aa: CASSGTDYYGYTF
CDR3nt: TGTGCCAGCAGCGGGACAGACTACTATGGCTACACCTTC
d_gene: .
v_gene: TRBV9
j_gene: TRBJ1-2
abundance: once
len: 13

CDR3aa: CASSRMPDSGAFF
CDR3nt: TGTGCCAGCAGTAGGATGCCCGACTCGGGAGCTTTCTTT
d_gene: .
v_gene: TRBV6-5
j_gene: TRBJ1-1
abundance: .
len: 13

CDR3aa: CASRPQYTGTEAFF
CDR3nt: TGTGCCAGCAGACCACAGTACACTGGCACTGAAGCTTTCTTT
d_gene: .
v_gene: TRBV2
j_gene: TRBJ1-1
abundance: .
len: 14

CDR3aa: CASSLWLGEALHF
CDR3nt: TGTGCCAGCAGTTTATGGTTAGGGGAGGCCCTCCACTTT
d_gene: .
v_gene: TRBV28
j_gene: TRBJ1-6
abundance: .
len: 13

CDR3aa: CAWNRPEGNTEAFF
CDR3nt: TGTGCCTGGAATAGACCTGAGGGGAACACTGAAGCTTTCTTT
d_gene: .
v_gene: TRBV30
j_gene: TRBJ1-1
abundance: once
len: 14

CDR3aa: CASSEGGANYGYTF
CDR3nt: TGTGCCAGCAGTGAAGGCGGGGCCAACTATGGCTACACCTTC
d_gene: .
v_gene: TRBV2
j_gene: TRBJ1-2
abundance: once
len: 14

CDR3aa: CASSVVLAGYNEQFF
CDR3nt: TGTGCCAGCAGCGTCGTGCTAGCTGGCTACAATGAGCAGTTCTTC
d_gene: .
v_gene: TRBV11-2
j_gene: TRBJ2-1
abundance: .
len: 15

CDR3aa: CASSSEFHEQYF
CDR3nt: TGTGCCAGCAGCTCCGAATTCCACGAGCAGTACTTC
d_gene: .
v_gene: TRBV7-9
j_gene: TRBJ2-7
abundance: .
len: 12

CDR3aa: CASSSPADTDTQYF
CDR3nt: TGTGCCAGCAGCTCCCCGGCAGACACAGATACGCAGTATTTT
d_gene: .
v_gene: TRBV11-3
j_gene: TRBJ2-3
abundance: .
len: 14

CDR3aa: CASSGGGETQYF
CDR3nt: TGTGCCAGCAGCGGAGGGGGAGAGACCCAGTACTTC
d_gene: .
v_gene: TRBV6-5
j_gene: TRBJ2-5
abundance: .
len: 12

CDR3aa: CASSETLAGGYNEQFF
CDR3nt: TGTGCCAGCAGCGAGACCCTAGCGGGAGGTTACAATGAGCAGTTCTTC
d_gene: TRBD2
v_gene: TRBV5-6
j_gene: TRBJ2-1
abundance: .
len: 16

CDR3aa: CASSSGPTYEQYF
CDR3nt: TGTGCCAGCAGCTCAGGCCCCACCTACGAGCAGTACTTC
d_gene: .
v_gene: TRBV11-2
j_gene: TRBJ2-7
abundance: .
len: 13

CDR3aa: CASSSGSADGYTF
CDR3nt: TGTGCCAGTAGTTCCGGGAGCGCCGATGGCTACACCTTC
d_gene: .
v_gene: TRBV19
j_gene: TRBJ1-2
abundance: .
len: 13

CDR3aa: CASSEEGGRDSYEQYF
CDR3nt: TGTGCCAGCAGTGAAGAGGGTGGACGTGACTCCTACGAGCAGTACTTC
d_gene: .
v_gene: TRBV25-1
j_gene: TRBJ2-7
abundance: .
len: 16

CDR3aa: CASSQEATGVMNTEAFF
CDR3nt: TGCGCCAGCAGCCAAGAAGCGACAGGGGTAATGAACACTGAAGCTTTCTTT
d_gene: TRBD1
v_gene: TRBV4-1
j_gene: TRBJ1-1
abundance: .
len: 17

CDR3aa: CASSLGGHEQFF
CDR3nt: TGTGCCAGCAGCTTGGGGGGGCATGAGCAGTTCTTC
d_gene: .
v_gene: TRBV5-4
j_gene: TRBJ2-1
abundance: .
len: 12

CDR3aa: CAISESQGEYTGELFF
CDR3nt: TGTGCCATCAGTGAGTCTCAGGGGGAGTACACCGGGGAGCTGTTTTTT
d_gene: TRBD1
v_gene: TRBV10-3
j_gene: TRBJ2-2
abundance: .
len: 16

CDR3aa: CASSYRELQETQYF
CDR3nt: TGTGCCAGCAGTTACCGAGAGCTACAAGAGACCCAGTACTTC
d_gene: .
v_gene: TRBV6-5
j_gene: TRBJ2-5
abundance: .
len: 14

CDR3aa: CASSDDQPQHF
CDR3nt: TGTGCCAGCAGTGACGATCAGCCCCAGCATTTT
d_gene: .
v_gene: TRBV6-6
j_gene: TRBJ1-5
abundance: .
len: 11

CDR3aa: CASSPRTGISNEKLFF
CDR3nt: TGTGCCAGCAGTCCGAGGACAGGGATCTCTAATGAAAAACTGTTTTTT
d_gene: TRBD1
v_gene: TRBV6-6
j_gene: TRBJ1-4
abundance: .
len: 16

CDR3aa: CASSLSPGADYGYTF
CDR3nt: TGTGCCAGCAGCTTATCCCCAGGGGCCGATTATGGCTACACCTTC
d_gene: .
v_gene: TRBV27
j_gene: TRBJ1-2
abundance: .
len: 15

CDR3aa: CASSLGGNSYEQYF
CDR3nt: TGTGCTAGCAGCTTAGGGGGGAACTCCTACGAGCAGTACTTC
d_gene: .
v_gene: TRBV7-7
j_gene: TRBJ2-7
abundance: .
len: 14

CDR3aa: CASSLVSPYEQYF
CDR3nt: TGCGCCAGCAGCTTGGTCAGTCCCTACGAGCAGTACTTC
d_gene: .
v_gene: TRBV5-1
j_gene: TRBJ2-7
abundance: once
len: 13

CDR3aa: CASSYSTGVIGNEQFF
CDR3nt: TGTGCCAGCAGTTATTCCACGGGAGTAATAGGCAATGAGCAGTTCTTC
d_gene: .
v_gene: TRBV6-5
j_gene: TRBJ2-1
abundance: .
len: 16

CDR3aa: CASSLGARTVAYNEQFF
CDR3nt: TGTGCCAGCAGCTTAGGAGCGCGGACTGTAGCCTACAATGAGCAGTTCTTC
d_gene: .
v_gene: TRBV13
j_gene: TRBJ2-1
abundance: once
len: 17

CDR3aa: CASSAVNQPQHF
CDR3nt: TGTGCCAGCAGTGCGGTCAATCAGCCCCAGCATTTT
d_gene: .
v_gene: TRBV27
j_gene: TRBJ1-5
abundance: .
len: 12

CDR3aa: CASRPSREQYF
CDR3nt: TGTGCCAGCAGACCCTCCAGAGAGCAGTACTTC
d_gene: .
v_gene: TRBV27
j_gene: TRBJ2-7
abundance: .
len: 11

CDR3aa: CASSLGGAGTEAFF
CDR3nt: TGTGCCAGCAGCTTAGGGGGCGCTGGGACTGAAGCTTTCTTT
d_gene: .
v_gene: TRBV7-9
j_gene: TRBJ1-1
abundance: .
len: 14